The 9 T cell receptor beta chains below were found in one sample sequenced in a study of cytomegalovirus exposure and HLA in healthy donors. In the PCR, 60 Vbeta and 13 Jbeta primers were used. Using immunoSEQ multiplex PCR, the repertoire was profiled, and TCRdb retains in-frame clones only, with some absent. Of 85,000 to 120,000 clones listed, around 77% are singletons. Sequenced material: PBMCs. The receptors derive from a male donor in good health and CMV-seropositive.

The rearrangement links TRBV7-8 to TRBJ2-3; perhaps TRBD1 as D (6 bases). In germline, CDR1 is SGHVS, CDR2 FQNEAQ. The CDR3 consists of 15 residues. Trimming stripped 5 bases from V and 0 bases from J, with 12 bases between. CDR3 sequence: CASSIDRFSTDTQYF. The CDR3 DNA is TGTGCCAGCAGCATAGACAGGTTCAGCACAGATACGCAGTATTTT.

V is TRBV18 and J is TRBJ1-2, with a tentative D call TRBD1 (6 bases). Germline V lookup: CDR1 KGHSH, CDR2 LQKENI. V was cut by 2 bases and J by 6 bases, with 10 bases left in between. The CDR3 runs to 13 residues. The CDR3 spells CASSPGGGDGYTF. The CDR3 DNA reads TGTGCCAGCTCACCAGGGGGCGGCGATGGCTACACCTTC.

This clone was found once. The rearrangement links TRBV29-1 to TRBJ1-1, with D possibly being TRBD1 (5 bases). Trimming shortened V by 7 bases and J by 1 base, and 13 bases separated the two germline ends. The CDR3 totals 13 residues. CDR1 is SQVTM, CDR2 ANQGSEA, per germline. Here the CDR3 reads CSATSQGNTEAFF. The CDR3 nucleotides read TGCAGCGCTACTTCCCAGGGGAACACTGAAGCTTTCTTT.

V is TRBV19 and J is TRBJ1-2; D might be TRBD1 (6 bases). The length of the CDR3 is 11 residues. CDR1 is LNHDA and CDR2 is SQIVND in the germline V gene (reference sequence). The ends were cut back, 3 bases at V and 7 bases at J, with 6 bases in the middle. The CDR3 region is CASSIRGGYTF. The CDR3, as DNA: TGTGCCAGTAGTATCAGGGGTGGCTACACCTTC.

V and J are TRBV9 and TRBJ2-4, with TRBD2 as a possible D gene (6 bases). The CDR3 consists of 16 residues. The germline gives CDR1 SGDLS, CDR2 YYNGEE. Trimming cost V 0 bases and J 2 bases, with 12 bases left between them. The CDR3 coding sequence is TGTGCCAGCAGCGTAGGCGGGGTATGGACCAAAAACATTCAGTACTTC. Translation: CASSVGGVWTKNIQYF.

The chain has TRBV4-1 and TRBJ2-3, with D hard to call. Deletions cut 0 bases from V and 5 bases from J, with 12 bases between. CDR1 is MGHRA and CDR2 is YSYEKL in the germline V gene. The CDR3 is made up of 15 amino acids. CDR3 DNA sequence: TGCGCCAGCAGCCAAGATATGCTAGAAGGAGATACGCAGTATTTT. Translating it yields CASSQDMLEGDTQYF.

This clone appeared a few times. The chain combines TRBV5-4 with TRBJ2-7, with 7 bases identical to TRBD1. Germline-derived CDR1 and CDR2 are SGHNT and YYREEE (reference sequence). CDR3 length equals 15 residues. V shed 3 bases, J shed 0 bases, and the junction held 6 bases outside the gene matches. The chain's CDR3 is CASSYPGQFSYEQYF. CDR3 DNA: TGTGCCAGCAGCTATCCGGGACAGTTCTCCTACGAGCAGTACTTC.

This chain uses TRBV19 with TRBJ2-1; 9 bases agree with TRBD2. The V gene end was trimmed by 6 bases and the J gene end by 1 base; junction bases not matched to a gene: 7. The CDR3 is 16 residues long. Germline V gene sequence: CDR1 LNHDA, CDR2 SQIVND (reference sequence). The CDR3 bases are TGTGCCAGTAGCATGGAAACTAGCGGGTCCTACAATGAGCAGTTCTTC. Residues: CASSMETSGSYNEQFF.

The chain uses TRBV5-1 and TRBJ2-3, with 9 bases matching TRBD1. This CDR3 region has 17 residues. Looked up from germline, CDR1 is SGHRS and CDR2 is YFSETQ. The J segment lost 0 bases and the V segment lost 0 bases, leaving 5 bases of the junction unmatched. In nucleotides, the CDR3 is TGCGCCAGCAGCTTGGGTTCCGGGACAGGGAGCACAGATACGCAGTATTTT. Its protein product is CASSLGSGTGSTDTQYF.